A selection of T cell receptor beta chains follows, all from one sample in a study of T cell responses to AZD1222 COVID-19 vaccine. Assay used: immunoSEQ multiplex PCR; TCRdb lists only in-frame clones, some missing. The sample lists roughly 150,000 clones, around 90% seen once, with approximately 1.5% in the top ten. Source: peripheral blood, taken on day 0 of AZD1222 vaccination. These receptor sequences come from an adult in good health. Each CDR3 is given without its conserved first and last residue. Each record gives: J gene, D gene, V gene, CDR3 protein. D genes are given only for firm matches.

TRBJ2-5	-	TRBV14	ASRQSGTRQETQY
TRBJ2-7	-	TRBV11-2	ASFSGGPSYEQY
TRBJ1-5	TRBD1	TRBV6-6	ASSLGQGDYQPQH
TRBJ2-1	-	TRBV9	ASSVASGTAYNEQF
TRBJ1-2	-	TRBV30	ARLGGGSHPYGYT
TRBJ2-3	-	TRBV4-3	ASSPGGGAVLKDTQY
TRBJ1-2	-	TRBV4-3	ASSQGVEANYGYT
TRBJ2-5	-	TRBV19	ASSPSPGQTQY
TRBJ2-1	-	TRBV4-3	ASSQEGAGGYNEQF
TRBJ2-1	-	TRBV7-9	ASSPLLSPTSYNEQF
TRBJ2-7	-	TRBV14	ASSQGQLPYNFYEQY
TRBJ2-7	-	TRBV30	AWSVSRYEQY
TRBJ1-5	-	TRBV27	ASSLRGGDSNQPQH
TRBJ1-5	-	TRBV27	ASSLSSGRARNQPQH
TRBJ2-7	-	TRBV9	ASSGGAGGRDEQY
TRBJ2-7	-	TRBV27	ASSRLQGDEQY
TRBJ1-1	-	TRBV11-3	ASSLRQGGAEAF
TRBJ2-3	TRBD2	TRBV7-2	ASSLGGGAPDTQY
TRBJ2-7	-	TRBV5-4	ASSLGGAGTGYEQY
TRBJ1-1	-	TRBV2	ASRRDNMNTEAF
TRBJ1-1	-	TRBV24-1	ATSRGTEAF
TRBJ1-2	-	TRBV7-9	ASSTLTDSHYGYT
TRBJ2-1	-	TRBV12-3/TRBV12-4	ASTVGRANEQF